This T cell receptor (beta chain) was retrieved from a study of T cells in Graves' hyperthyroidism and ophthalmopathy. At least ten counts were recorded for this clonotype. What it recognizes is unknown. The CDR3 contains 14 residues. Germline-derived CDR1 and CDR2 are KGHDR and SFDVKD. Trimming took off 1 base at V and 7 bases at J, with 11 bases between the two ends. Study-wide findings and caveats: Classification by a 13 V-J model distinguished ophthalmopathy from stable hyperthyroidism.

Authors of the study amplified TCR beta CDR3 regions from RNA transcripts. The primer set for the first-round RT-PCR of the TCR CDR3 was HTBI. TCRdb recomputed calls from the multiplex PCR reads with MiXCR, one row per CDR3 protein. Among fewer than 650,000 distinct CDR3 sequences listed, 13% to 15% were seen once. The specimen was blood. This clonotype was sampled from a young woman with Graves' ophthalmopathy. The chain has TRBV24-1 and TRBJ2-3, with D unclear. For the CDR3, the DNA is TGTGCCACCAGTGATTTTCCTCGGAGAAATACGCAGTATTTT. Its protein product is CATSDFPRRNTQYF.